This TCR beta chain was captured in a study of Graves' ophthalmopathy and Graves' hyperthyroidism. Study-wide results and limits: A model built from 13 signatures distinguished ophthalmopathy from stable hyperthyroidism with 85% to 90% sensitivity and 81.08% specificity.

At least ten counts were recorded for this clonotype. What it recognizes is unknown. CDR3 regions of TCR beta were amplified from RNA transcripts. First-round RT-PCR with HTBI primers preceded a second-round multiplex PCR. In TCRdb, the multiplex PCR reads were re-called with MiXCR into one record per CDR3 protein. The sample has around 1,200,000 distinct CDR3 sequences, about two fifths seen once. With 5 bases clipped from V and 5 bases from J, the junction kept 7 bases outside the gene matches. CDR3 size: 14 residues. Germline lookup yields CDR1 SGHVS and CDR2 FQNEAQ. Sequenced material: peripheral blood or thyroid tissue (not recorded which). The gene calls are TRBV7-8 and TRBJ2-5, with TRBD1 matching over 8 bases. The receptor's source is an adult man with Graves' hyperthyroidism. For the CDR3, the DNA is TGTGCCAGCAGCCGCCGACAGGGGATTGAGACCCAGTACTTC. It translates to CASSRRQGIETQYF.